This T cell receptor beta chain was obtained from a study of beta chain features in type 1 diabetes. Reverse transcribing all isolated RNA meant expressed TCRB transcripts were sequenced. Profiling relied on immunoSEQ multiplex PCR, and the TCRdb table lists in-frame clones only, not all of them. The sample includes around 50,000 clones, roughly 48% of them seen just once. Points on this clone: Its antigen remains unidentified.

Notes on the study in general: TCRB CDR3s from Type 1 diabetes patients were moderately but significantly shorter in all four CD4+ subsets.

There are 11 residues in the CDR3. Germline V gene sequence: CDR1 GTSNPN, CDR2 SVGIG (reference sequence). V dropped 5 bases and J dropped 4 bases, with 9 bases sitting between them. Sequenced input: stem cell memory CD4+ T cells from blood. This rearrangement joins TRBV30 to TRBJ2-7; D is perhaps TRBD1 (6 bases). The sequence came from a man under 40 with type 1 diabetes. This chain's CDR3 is CAWGQMYEQYF. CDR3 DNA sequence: TGTGCCTGGGGACAGATGTACGAGCAGTACTTC.